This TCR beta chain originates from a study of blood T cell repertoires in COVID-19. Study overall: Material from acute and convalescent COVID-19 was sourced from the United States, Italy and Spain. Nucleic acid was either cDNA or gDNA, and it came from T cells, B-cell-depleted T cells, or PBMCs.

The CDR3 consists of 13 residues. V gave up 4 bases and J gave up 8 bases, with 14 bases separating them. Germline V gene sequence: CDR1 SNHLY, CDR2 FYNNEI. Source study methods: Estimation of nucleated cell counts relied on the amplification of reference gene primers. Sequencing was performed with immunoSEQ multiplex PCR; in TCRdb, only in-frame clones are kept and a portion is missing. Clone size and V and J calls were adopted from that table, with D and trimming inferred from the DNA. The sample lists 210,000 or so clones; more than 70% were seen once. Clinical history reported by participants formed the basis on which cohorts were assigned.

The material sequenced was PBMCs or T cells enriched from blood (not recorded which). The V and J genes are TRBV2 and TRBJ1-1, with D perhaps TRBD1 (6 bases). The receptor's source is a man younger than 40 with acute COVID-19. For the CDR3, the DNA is TGTGCCAGCAGTGTACAGGGAGAGGTAGAAGCTTTCTTT. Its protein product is CASSVQGEVEAFF.